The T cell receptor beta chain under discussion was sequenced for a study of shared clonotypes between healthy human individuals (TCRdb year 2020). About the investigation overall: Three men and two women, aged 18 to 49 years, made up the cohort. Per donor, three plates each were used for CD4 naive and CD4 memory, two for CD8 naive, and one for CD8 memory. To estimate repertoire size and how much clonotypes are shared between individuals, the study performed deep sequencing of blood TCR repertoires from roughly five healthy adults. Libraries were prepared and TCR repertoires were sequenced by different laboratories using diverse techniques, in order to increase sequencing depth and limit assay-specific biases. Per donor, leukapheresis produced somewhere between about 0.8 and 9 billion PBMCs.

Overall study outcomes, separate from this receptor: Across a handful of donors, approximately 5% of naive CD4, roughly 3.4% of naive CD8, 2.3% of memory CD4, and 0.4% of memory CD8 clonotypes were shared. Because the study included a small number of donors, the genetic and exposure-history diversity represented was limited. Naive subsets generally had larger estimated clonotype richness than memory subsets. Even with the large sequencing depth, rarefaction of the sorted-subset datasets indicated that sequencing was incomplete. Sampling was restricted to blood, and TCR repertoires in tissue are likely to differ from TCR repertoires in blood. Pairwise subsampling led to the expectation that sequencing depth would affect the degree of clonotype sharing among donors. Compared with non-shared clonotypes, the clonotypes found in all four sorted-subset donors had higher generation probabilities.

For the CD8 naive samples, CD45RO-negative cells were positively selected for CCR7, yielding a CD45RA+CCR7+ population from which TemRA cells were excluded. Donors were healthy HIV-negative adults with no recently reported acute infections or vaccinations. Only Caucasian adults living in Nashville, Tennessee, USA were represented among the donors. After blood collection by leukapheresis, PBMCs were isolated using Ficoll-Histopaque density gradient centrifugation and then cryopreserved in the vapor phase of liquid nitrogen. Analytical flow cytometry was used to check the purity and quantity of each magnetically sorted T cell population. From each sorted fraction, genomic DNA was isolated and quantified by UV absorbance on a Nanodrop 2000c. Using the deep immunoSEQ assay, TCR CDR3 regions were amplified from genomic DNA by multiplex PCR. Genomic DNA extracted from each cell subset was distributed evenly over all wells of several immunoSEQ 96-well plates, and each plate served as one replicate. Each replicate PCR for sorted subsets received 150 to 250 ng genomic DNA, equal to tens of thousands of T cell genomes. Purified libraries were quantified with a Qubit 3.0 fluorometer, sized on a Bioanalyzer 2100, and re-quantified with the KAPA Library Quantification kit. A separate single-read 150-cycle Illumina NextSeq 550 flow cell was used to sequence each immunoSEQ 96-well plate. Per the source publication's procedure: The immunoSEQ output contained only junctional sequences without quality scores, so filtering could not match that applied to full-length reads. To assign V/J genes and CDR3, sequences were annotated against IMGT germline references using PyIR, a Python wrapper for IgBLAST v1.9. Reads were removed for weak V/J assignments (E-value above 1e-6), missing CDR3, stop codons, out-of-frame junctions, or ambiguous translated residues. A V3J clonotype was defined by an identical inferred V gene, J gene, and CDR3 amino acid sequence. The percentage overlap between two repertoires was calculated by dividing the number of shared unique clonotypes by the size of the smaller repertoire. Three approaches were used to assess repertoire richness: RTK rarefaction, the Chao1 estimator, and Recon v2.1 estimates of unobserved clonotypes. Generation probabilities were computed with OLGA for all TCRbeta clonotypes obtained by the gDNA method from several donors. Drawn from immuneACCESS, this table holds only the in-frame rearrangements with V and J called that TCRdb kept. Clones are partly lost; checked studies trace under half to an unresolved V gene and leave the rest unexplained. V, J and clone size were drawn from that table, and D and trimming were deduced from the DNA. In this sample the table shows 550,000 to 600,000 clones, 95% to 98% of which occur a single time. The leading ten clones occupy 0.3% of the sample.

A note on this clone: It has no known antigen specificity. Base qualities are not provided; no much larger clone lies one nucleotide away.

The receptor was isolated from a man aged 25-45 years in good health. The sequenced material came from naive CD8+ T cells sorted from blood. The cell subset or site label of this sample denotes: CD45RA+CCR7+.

In nucleotide form, the sequence is TGTGCCAGCAGTTACACAGGTAGCGGGAGTGGGGAGCAGTACTTC. This encodes CASSYTGSGSGEQYF. The chain is encoded by TRBV6-5 joined to TRBJ2-7, and 9 bases in between align with TRBD2. Germline trimming amounts to 2 bases on V and 7 bases on J, with 9 as the count of junction bases outside the gene matches. Its CDR3 holds 15 amino acids, cysteine through phenylalanine. This entry keeps only the CDR3 DNA: 45 bases, framed from base 1. From the germline V gene, CDR1 is MNHEY and CDR2 is SVGAGI.